The next 10 T cell receptor beta chains were all read from a single sample in a study of PD-1 blockade in classical Hodgkin lymphoma. After autologous stem cell transplantation all patients relapsed, and prior brentuximab vedotin exposure differed between cohorts. Clones were sequenced by immunoSEQ multiplex PCR, and TCRdb holds only the in-frame ones, with some missing. The table lists 95,000 to 100,000 clones, around 89% of them singletons. The specimen was peripheral blood mononuclear cells (PBMCs), collected before the second cycle of nivolumab. The source of these receptors is a human donor with classical Hodgkin lymphoma.

This clone is a singleton in its sample. J is TRBJ2-7 and V is TRBV10-2; 7 nucleotides align to TRBD1. Looked up from germline, CDR1 is WSHSY and CDR2 is SAAADI. This CDR3 has 17 residues. Germline trimming cut 3 bases from V and 0 bases from J; bases unmatched to any gene: 11. The CDR3 here is CASSEGLWDSASYEQYF. DNA for the CDR3: TGCGCCAGCAGTGAAGGTTTGTGGGACAGTGCCTCCTACGAGCAGTACTTC.

This rearrangement joins TRBV5-1 to TRBJ1-2, with 12 nucleotides matching TRBD1. CDR1 is SGHRS and CDR2 is YFSETQ in the germline V gene. The CDR3 sequence is 16 residues long. The V segment lost 4 bases and the J segment 5 bases; nucleotides outside the gene matches: 9. Here the CDR3 DNA reads TGCGCCAGCAGCGACACGGGACAGGGGGCAGGGTATGGCTACACCTTC. Protein: CASSDTGQGAGYGYTF.

The rearrangement joins TRBV5-1 to TRBJ1-1; D is unresolved. Germline CDR1 SGHRS, CDR2 YFSETQ. V lost 2 bases, J lost 1 base, and 9 bases lay in between. CDR3 length: 14 amino acids. The CDR3 DNA reads as TGCGCCAGCAGCTTTTTGAGTGGGAACACTGAAGCTTTCTTT. It encodes CASSFLSGNTEAFF. Full variable domain (missing parts from reference TRBV5-1 and TRBJ1-1): KAGVTQTPRYLIKTRGQQVTLSCSPISGHRSVSWYQQTPGQGLQFLFEYFSETQRNKGNFPGRFSGRQFSNSRSEMNVSTLELGDSALYLCASSFLSGNTEAFFGQGTRLTVV.

The V gene is TRBV27, the J gene TRBJ1-6; 9 bases agree with TRBD1. CDR3 length: 18 residues. Germline V CDR1 and CDR2: MNHEY, SMNVEV (reference sequence). Germline trimming cut 6 bases from V and 4 bases from J; bases unmatched to any gene: 13. The DNA for the CDR3 is TGTGCCAGCAGCCCCGGACAGGGGCAACCGCCTTATAATTCACCCCTCCACTTT. Translated: CASSPGQGQPPYNSPLHF.

V gene TRBV6-5 combines with J gene TRBJ2-6, with 7 positions matching TRBD1. The J segment lost 2 bases and the V segment lost 7 bases, leaving 5 bases of the junction unmatched. This CDR3 is built from 15 residues. CDR1 and CDR2 from the germline V gene are MNHEY and SVGAGI. The CDR3 DNA sequence: TGTGCCAGCACCCCCGACAGGGCTGGGGCCAACGTCCTGACTTTC. It yields the protein CASTPDRAGANVLTF.

The chain links TRBV11-2 to TRBJ1-5; D remains unclear. Germline loops: CDR1 SGHAT, CDR2 FQNNGV. The CDR3 spans 16 residues. Trimming pared 5 bases from V and 1 base from J, leaving 15 bases between. As DNA, the CDR3 is TGTGCCAGCAGCAGAATGTCGGATGGGAGCAATCAGCCCCAGCATTTT. Translated, it gives CASSRMSDGSNQPQHF.

The chain recombines TRBV21-1 with TRBJ1-3. TRBV21-1 is a pseudogene segment. The CDR3 length is 18 residues. Written as DNA, the CDR3 is TGTGCCAGCAGCAAAGCCGTCCTCGGTCGGGGGCCGGGAAACACCATATATTTT. Encoded protein: CASSKAVLGRGPGNTIYF.

This rearrangement joins TRBV4-1 to TRBJ1-3; no clear D gene. Germline V gives CDR1 MGHRA, CDR2 YSYEKL. With 0 bases removed from V and 1 base from J, the gap between germline ends came to 7 bases. The CDR3 has 15 amino acids. CDR3 protein: CASSQDWESGNTIYF. CDR3 nucleotide sequence: TGCGCCAGCAGCCAAGATTGGGAGTCTGGAAACACCATATATTTT.

V is TRBV11-2 and J is TRBJ2-7; D not resolved. Trimming removed 2 bases from V and 6 bases from J, with 14 bases in between. The CDR3 extends over 14 amino acids. Per germline, CDR1 SGHAT and CDR2 FQNNGV. CDR3 residues: CASSLNPSGGEQYF. CDR3 DNA: TGTGCCAGCAGCTTAAACCCCTCAGGCGGCGAGCAGTACTTC. The full variable domain, with the rest looked up from reference TRBV11-2 and TRBJ2-7, is EAGVAQSPRYKIIEKRQSVAFWCNPISGHATLYWYQQILGQGPKLLIQFQNNGVVDDSQLPKDRFSAERLKGVDSTLKIQPAKLEDSAVYLCASSLNPSGGEQYFGPGTRLTVT.

The V call is TRBV4-3, the J call TRBJ1-1, with TRBD1 as a possible D gene (5 bases). The CDR3 covers 18 residues. Per the germline V gene, CDR1 is LGHNA and CDR2 is YSLEER. The V end was cut by 1 base, the J end by 3 bases, with 21 bases between. The CDR3 coding sequence is TGCGCCAGCAGCCAAGTAGGGGCGATCGGTAGGGTGGACACTGAAGCTTTCTTT. Encoded protein: CASSQVGAIGRVDTEAFF.